This T cell receptor (beta chain) was sequenced in a study of OX40 agonist ivuxolimab in advanced cancers. In regard to this clone: Its antigen is not identified.

Study-wide results and limits: The specificity for antigen of the expanded peripheral T cells was not determined.

The V end was cut by 1 base, the J end by 6 bases, with 6 bases between. The germline V gene encodes CDR1 MDHEN and CDR2 SYDVKM. The CDR3 loop spans 12 amino acids. The method was immunoSEQ multiplex PCR; TCRdb's version includes in-frame clones alone and lacks a portion of them. This sample yields more than 65,000 clones, of which approximately 81% are seen a single time; 0.83% belongs to the top ten. This chain uses TRBV28 with TRBJ1-2; D is unresolved. The sequences come from CD4+ or CD8+ T cells sorted from blood, collected in a trial of the OX40 agonist ivuxolimab. This TCR was sampled from an adult with an advanced solid tumor such as melanoma, head and neck, liver or kidney cancer. CDR3 protein: CASSLLRDGYTF. The CDR3 region has the DNA TGTGCCAGCAGTTTATTGCGGGATGGCTACACCTTC.